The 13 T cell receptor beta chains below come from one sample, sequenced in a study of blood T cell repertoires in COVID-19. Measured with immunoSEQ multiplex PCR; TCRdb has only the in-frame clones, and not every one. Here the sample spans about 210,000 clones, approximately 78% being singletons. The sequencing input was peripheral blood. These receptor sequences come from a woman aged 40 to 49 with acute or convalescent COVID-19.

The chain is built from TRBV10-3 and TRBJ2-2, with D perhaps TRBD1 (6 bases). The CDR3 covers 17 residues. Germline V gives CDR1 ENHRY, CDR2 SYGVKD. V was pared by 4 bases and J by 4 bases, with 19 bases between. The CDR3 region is CAISGAKAGVGTGELFF. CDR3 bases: TGTGCCATCAGTGGGGCCAAGGCAGGGGTAGGCACCGGGGAGCTGTTTTTT.

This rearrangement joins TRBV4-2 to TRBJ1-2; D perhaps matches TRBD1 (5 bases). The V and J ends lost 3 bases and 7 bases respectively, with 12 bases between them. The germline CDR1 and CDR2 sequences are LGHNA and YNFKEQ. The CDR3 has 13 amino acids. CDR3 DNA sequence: TGTGCCAGCAGCCAGCTAGGGGCAGGTGGCTACACCTTC. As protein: CASSQLGAGGYTF.

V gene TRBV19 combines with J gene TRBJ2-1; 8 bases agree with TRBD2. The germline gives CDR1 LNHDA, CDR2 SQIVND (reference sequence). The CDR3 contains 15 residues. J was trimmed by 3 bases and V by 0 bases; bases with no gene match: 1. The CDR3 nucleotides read TGTGCCAGTAGTATAGAGGGACTAGGCTACAATGAGCAGTTCTTC. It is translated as CASSIEGLGYNEQFF.

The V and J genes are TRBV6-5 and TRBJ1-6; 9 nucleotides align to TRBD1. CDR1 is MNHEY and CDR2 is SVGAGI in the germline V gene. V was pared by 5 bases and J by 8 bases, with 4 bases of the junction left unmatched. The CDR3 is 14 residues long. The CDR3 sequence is CASSRDRVDSPLHF. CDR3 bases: TGTGCCAGCAGTAGGGACAGGGTGGATTCACCCCTCCACTTT.

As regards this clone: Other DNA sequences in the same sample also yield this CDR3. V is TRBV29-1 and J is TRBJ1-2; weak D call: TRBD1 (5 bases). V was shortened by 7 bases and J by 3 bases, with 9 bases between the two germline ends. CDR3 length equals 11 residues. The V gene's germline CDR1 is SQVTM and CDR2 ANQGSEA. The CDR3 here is CSAGGDYGYTF. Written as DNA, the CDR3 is TGCAGCGCGGGAGGGGACTATGGCTACACCTTC.

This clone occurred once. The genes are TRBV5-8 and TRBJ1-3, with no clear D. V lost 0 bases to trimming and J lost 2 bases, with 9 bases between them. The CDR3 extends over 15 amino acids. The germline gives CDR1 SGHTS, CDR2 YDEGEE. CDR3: CASSLVGRAGNTIYF. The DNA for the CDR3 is TGTGCCAGCAGCTTGGTGGGCCGAGCTGGAAACACCATATATTTT.

Here the CDR3 reads CASSQPTLRGRGSEKLFF. In DNA form, the CDR3 reads TGTGCCAGCAGCCAACCAACACTTAGAGGGAGGGGATCTGAAAAACTGTTTTTT. V usage is TRBV4-2 and J usage is TRBJ1-4; a possible D gene is TRBD1 (5 bases). Looked up from germline, CDR1 is LGHNA and CDR2 is YNFKEQ. V was trimmed by 2 bases and J by 7 bases, leaving 23 bases between them. The CDR3 runs to 18 residues.

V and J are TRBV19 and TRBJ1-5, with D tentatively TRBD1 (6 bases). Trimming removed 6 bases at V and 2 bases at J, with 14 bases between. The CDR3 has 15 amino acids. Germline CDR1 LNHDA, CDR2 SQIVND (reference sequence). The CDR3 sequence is CASRLDRSGNQPQHF. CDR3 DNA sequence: TGTGCCAGTAGACTGGACAGATCGGGCAATCAGCCCCAGCATTTT.

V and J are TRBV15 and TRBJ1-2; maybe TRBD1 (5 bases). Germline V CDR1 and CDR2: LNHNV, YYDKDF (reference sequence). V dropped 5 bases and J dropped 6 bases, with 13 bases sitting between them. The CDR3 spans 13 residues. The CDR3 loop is CATSPHGADGYTF. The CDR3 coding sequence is TGTGCCACCAGCCCACATGGGGCAGATGGCTACACCTTC.

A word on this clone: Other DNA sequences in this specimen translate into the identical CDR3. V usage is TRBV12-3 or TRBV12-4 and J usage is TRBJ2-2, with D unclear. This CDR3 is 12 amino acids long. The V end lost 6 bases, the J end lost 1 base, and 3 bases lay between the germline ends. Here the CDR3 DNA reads TGTGCCAGCAGCCTGAACACCGGGGAGCTGTTTTTT. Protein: CASSLNTGELFF.

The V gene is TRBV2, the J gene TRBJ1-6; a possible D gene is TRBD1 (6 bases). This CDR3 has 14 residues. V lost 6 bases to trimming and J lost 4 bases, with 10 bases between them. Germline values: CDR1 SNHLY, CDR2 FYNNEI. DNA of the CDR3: TGTGCCAGCAGGAGACAGGCGTATAATTCACCCCTCCACTTT. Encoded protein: CASRRQAYNSPLHF.

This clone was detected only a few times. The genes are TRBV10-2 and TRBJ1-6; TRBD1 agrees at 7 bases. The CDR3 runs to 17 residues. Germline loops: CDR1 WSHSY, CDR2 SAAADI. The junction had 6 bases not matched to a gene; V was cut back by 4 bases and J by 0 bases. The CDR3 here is CASSGGGPSSYNSPLHF. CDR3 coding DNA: TGCGCCAGCAGTGGAGGGGGCCCTAGCTCCTATAATTCACCCCTCCACTTT.

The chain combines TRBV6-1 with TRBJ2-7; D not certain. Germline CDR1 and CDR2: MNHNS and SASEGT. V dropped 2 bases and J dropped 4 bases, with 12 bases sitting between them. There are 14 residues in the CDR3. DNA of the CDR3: TGTGCCAGCAGTGAATGGCAGGTTTGGTACGAGCAGTACTTC. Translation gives CASSEWQVWYEQYF.